The rows below give T cell receptor beta chains drawn from one sample of a study of T cell changes during pregnancy in multiple sclerosis. Assay: immunoSEQ multiplex PCR; the TCRdb copy retains only in-frame clones and omits some. This table has 50,000 to 65,000 clones, around 85% appearing once. Sequencing used CD4+ T cells from peripheral blood mononuclear cells, obtained in the third trimester of pregnancy. The receptors were gathered from a female donor with multiple sclerosis, enrolled in a pregnancy study. Both conserved end residues are trimmed from each CDR3.

J: TRBJ2-7
V: TRBV25-1
CDR3: ASSDQDSYEQY

J: TRBJ1-5
V: TRBV2
CDR3: ASRLTGGINQPQH

J: TRBJ1-4
V: TRBV6-5
CDR3: ASSYFGSGVNEKLF

J: TRBJ2-1
V: TRBV6-5
CDR3: ASGVSGHNEQF

J: TRBJ1-6
V: TRBV7-8
CDR3: ASSLLWETGGSYNSPLH

J: TRBJ2-7
V: TRBV5-6
CDR3: ASSHEGRGGYEQY

J: TRBJ2-2
V: TRBV5-4
CDR3: ASSLDLVAGELF

J: TRBJ2-1
V: TRBV10-2
CDR3: ASTVAVSSYNEQF

J: TRBJ1-2
V: TRBV28
CDR3: ASSSGKPTWRDYGYT

J: TRBJ2-7
V: TRBV7-2
CDR3: ASSFNSGTSGYEQY

J: TRBJ2-1
V: TRBV6-1
CDR3: ASRGAGGQQF

J: TRBJ2-1
V: TRBV15
CDR3: ATSGTGGSNEQF

J: TRBJ2-3
V: TRBV5-1
CDR3: ASSLLAGAVTDTQY

J: TRBJ2-7
V: TRBV7-9
CDR3: ASSLVGTGPSYEQY

J: TRBJ1-2
V: TRBV29-1
CDR3: SLRETGGYGYT

J: TRBJ2-6
V: TRBV7-2
CDR3: ASSLVRGFLT

J: TRBJ2-1
V: TRBV7-9
CDR3: ASSPGLAGEQF

J: TRBJ2-3
V: TRBV19
CDR3: ASSGGGSVTTQY

J: TRBJ2-3
V: TRBV19
CDR3: ASSLRTGGATDTQY

J: TRBJ2-1
V: TRBV5-5
CDR3: ASSPASGGPKF

J: TRBJ1-6
V: TRBV2
CDR3: ASQAGLRSGNSPLH

J: TRBJ1-2
V: TRBV14
CDR3: ASSPPLREVNGYT

J: TRBJ1-6
V: TRBV7-9
CDR3: ASSLARTDNSPLH

J: TRBJ1-3
V: TRBV5-1
CDR3: ASSFFSREAGNTIY

J: TRBJ2-3
V: TRBV5-1
CDR3: ASKREAHTDTQY

J: TRBJ2-2
V: TRBV5-1
CDR3: ASSYGAAGELF

J: TRBJ2-3
V: TRBV5-5
CDR3: ASVLGGIVADTQY

J: TRBJ2-2
V: TRBV7-6
CDR3: ASSSQGANTGELF

J: TRBJ2-5
V: TRBV29-1
CDR3: SARRGTGETQY

J: TRBJ2-3
V: TRBV7-2
CDR3: ASSPGTSGNTQY

J: TRBJ1-6
V: TRBV30
CDR3: AWGRGGRSSYNSPLH